The next 15 T cell receptor beta chains were all read from a single sample in a study of T cell responses to AZD1222 COVID-19 vaccine. Assay: immunoSEQ multiplex PCR; the TCRdb copy retains only in-frame clones and omits some. The sample has 98,000 or so clones, about 93% seen once. The starting material was peripheral blood, obtained on day 0 of AZD1222 vaccination. Source of these receptors: an adult in good health.

The chain uses TRBV2 and TRBJ1-4; D possibly corresponds to TRBD1 (6 bases). The length of the CDR3 is 15 residues. Germline V gene data show CDR1 as SNHLY and CDR2 as FYNNEI. V lost 8 bases and J lost 7, with 20 bases in between. The CDR3 spells CASAKGGGFGEKLFF. CDR3 nucleotides: TGTGCCAGCGCAAAAGGGGGGGGCTTTGGTGAAAAACTGTTTTTT.

The rearrangement joins TRBV7-2 to TRBJ1-1; the D is unclear. Germline CDR1 SGHTA, CDR2 FQGNSA. Trimming removed 0 bases from V and 0 bases from J, with 5 bases in between. The CDR3 covers 14 residues. The CDR3 DNA follows: TGTGCCAGCAGCTTAGCGATAGTGAACACTGAAGCTTTCTTT. It yields the protein CASSLAIVNTEAFF.

This clone was seen once. The chain employs TRBV6-1 and TRBJ1-4; 10 nucleotides match TRBD1. Unmatched junction bases numbered 5, after V lost 1 base and J lost 6 bases. This CDR3 spans 16 amino acids. The germline CDR1 and CDR2 sequences are MNHNS and SASEGT. DNA of the CDR3: TGTGCCAGCAGTGAAGGGTTGGGGACAGGGGATGAAAAACTGTTTTTT. Translating it yields CASSEGLGTGDEKLFF.

The J gene is TRBJ2-1, the V gene TRBV10-3; TRBD2 matches 11 bases. Germline assignment: CDR1 ENHRY and CDR2 SYGVKD. This CDR3 spans 13 amino acids. V dropped 11 bases and J dropped 5; count of bases not matched to a gene: 5. CDR3 residues: CAASGRSDNEQFF. The CDR3 nucleotides are TGTGCCGCTAGCGGGAGGAGCGACAATGAGCAGTTCTTC.

This chain joins TRBV10-2 and TRBJ2-2, with D possibly being TRBD2 (5 bases). The ends were cut back, 4 bases at V and 4 bases at J, with 13 bases in the middle. This CDR3 contains 15 residues. CDR1 is WSHSY and CDR2 is SAAADI in the germline V gene. CDR3 sequence reads: CASSARSGGTGELFF. The DNA of the CDR3 is TGCGCCAGCAGTGCGAGGAGCGGAGGCACCGGGGAGCTGTTTTTT.

V is TRBV9 and J is TRBJ1-2; no clear D gene. Germline CDR1 reads SGDLS; CDR2 reads YYNGEE. The ends were cut back, 6 bases at V and 2 bases at J, with 11 bases in the middle. The length of the CDR3 is 13 residues. CDR3 protein: CASTPGRNYGYTF. In DNA form, the CDR3 reads TGTGCCAGCACCCCCGGACGGAACTATGGCTACACCTTC.

J is TRBJ1-5 and V is TRBV3-1 (or the pseudogene TRBV3-2); D is perhaps TRBD1 (5 bases). Trimming left V 4 bases short and J 4 bases short, with 8 bases between. The CDR3 loop spans 13 amino acids. In germline, CDR1 is LGHDT, CDR2 YNNKEL (reference sequence). CDR3 nucleotides: TGTGCCAGCAGCCCGACAGAAAATCAGCCCCAGCATTTT. The encoded protein is CASSPTENQPQHF.

V is TRBV28 and J is TRBJ2-2, with no clear D. CDR1 and CDR2 from the germline V gene are MDHEN and SYDVKM. The CDR3 is made up of 14 amino acids. V lost 4 bases and J 2 bases, leaving 8 bases between the germline ends. Written as DNA, the CDR3 is TGTGCCAGCAGTTATGGCGCAAACACCGGGGAGCTGTTTTTT. Its protein product is CASSYGANTGELFF.

The V gene is TRBV3-1 (or the pseudogene TRBV3-2), the J gene TRBJ2-3; D uncertain. The CDR3 covers 13 residues. V was pared by 4 bases and J by 6 bases, with 11 bases between. CDR1 is LGHDT, CDR2 YNNKEL, per germline (reference sequence). CDR3 amino acids: CASSRETADTQYF. In DNA form, the CDR3 reads TGTGCCAGCAGCCGAGAAACGGCGGATACGCAGTATTTT.

This clone showed up just a few times. The V gene is TRBV27, the J gene TRBJ2-2, with D maybe TRBD1 (5 bases). The V end lost 2 bases, the J end lost 2 bases, and 6 bases lay between the germline ends. The CDR3 has 14 residues. Germline V gene lookup returns CDR1 MNHEY and CDR2 SMNVEV (reference sequence). This chain's CDR3 is CASSLRGNTGELFF. The CDR3, as DNA: TGTGCCAGCAGTTTAAGGGGAAACACCGGGGAGCTGTTTTTT.

The chain's CDR3 is CASHRGGSNQPQHF. The CDR3 nucleotides are TGTGCCAGCCATCGCGGGGGAAGCAATCAGCCCCAGCATTTT. The chain employs TRBV28 and TRBJ1-5; TRBD1 might be the D (5 bases). Trimming removed 8 bases at V and 1 base at J, with 12 bases between. CDR1 is MDHEN, CDR2 SYDVKM, per germline. The CDR3 totals 14 residues.

In DNA form, the CDR3 reads TGTGCCAGTAGCTTAGGGGGAGGCAACACCGGGGAGCTGTTTTTT. Amino acids: CASSLGGGNTGELFF. The chain couples TRBV19 to TRBJ2-2; D may be TRBD1 or TRBD2 (6 bases each). This CDR3 is 15 amino acids long. V was cut by 6 bases and J by 2 bases, with 13 bases left in between. In germline, CDR1 is LNHDA, CDR2 SQIVND (reference sequence).

The chain recombines TRBV7-9 with TRBJ1-1; the D gene is possibly TRBD1 (5 bases). The germline V gene encodes CDR1 SEHNR and CDR2 FQNEAQ (reference sequence). V shed 4 bases and J shed 5 bases, with 20 bases lying between them. The CDR3 is made up of 16 amino acids. The CDR3 spells CASSYGQGILVTEAFF. The CDR3 nucleotides are TGTGCCAGCAGCTATGGGCAGGGCATCCTCGTGACTGAAGCTTTCTTT.

J is TRBJ2-2 and V is TRBV19, with 7 bases lining up with TRBD2. The CDR3 is 15 amino acids. The germline CDR1 and CDR2 sequences are LNHDA and SQIVND (reference sequence). Germline trimming cut 10 bases from V and 6 bases from J; bases unmatched to any gene: 14. In DNA form, the CDR3 reads TGTGCCACCCAAAGGACTAGAGGTATCGCCGGGGAGCTGTTTTTT. Translation gives CATQRTRGIAGELFF.

The chain uses TRBV29-1 and TRBJ1-1; D remains ambiguous. Germline loops: CDR1 SQVTM, CDR2 ANQGSEA. CDR3 size: 11 residues. The CDR3 DNA reads TGCGCTACTAGATGGAACACTGAAGCTTTCTTT. It is translated as CATRWNTEAFF.